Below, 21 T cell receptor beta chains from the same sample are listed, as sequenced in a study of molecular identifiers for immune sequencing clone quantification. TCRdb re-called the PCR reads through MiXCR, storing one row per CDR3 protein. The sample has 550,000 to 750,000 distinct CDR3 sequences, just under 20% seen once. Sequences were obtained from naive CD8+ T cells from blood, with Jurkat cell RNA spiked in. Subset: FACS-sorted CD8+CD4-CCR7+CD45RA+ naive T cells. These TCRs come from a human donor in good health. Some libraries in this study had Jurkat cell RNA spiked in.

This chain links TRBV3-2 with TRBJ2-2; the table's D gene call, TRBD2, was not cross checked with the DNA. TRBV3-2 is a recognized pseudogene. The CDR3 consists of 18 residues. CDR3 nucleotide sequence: TGTGCCAGCAGCCAACTGGGCCAAGGGCCATCTTGCACCGGGGAGCTGTTTTTT. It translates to CASSQLGQGPSCTGELFF.

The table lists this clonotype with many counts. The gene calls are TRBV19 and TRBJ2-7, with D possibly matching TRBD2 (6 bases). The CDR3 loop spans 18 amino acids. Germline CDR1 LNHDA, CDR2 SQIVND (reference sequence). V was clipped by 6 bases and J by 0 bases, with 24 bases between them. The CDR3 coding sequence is TGTGCCAGTAGAGTCGGACACCTGCGGGCGGGATCCTCCTACGAGCAGTACTTC. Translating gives CASRVGHLRAGSSYEQYF.

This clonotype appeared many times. CDR3: CSARGPYQETQYF. CDR3 DNA: TGCAGTGCTAGGGGCCCCTACCAAGAGACCCAGTACTTC. The chain recombines TRBV20-1 with TRBJ2-5; D is ambiguous. The CDR3 runs 13 residues. Trimming left V 3 bases short and J 0 bases short, with 8 bases between. Germline assignment: CDR1 DFQATT and CDR2 SNEGSKA (reference sequence).

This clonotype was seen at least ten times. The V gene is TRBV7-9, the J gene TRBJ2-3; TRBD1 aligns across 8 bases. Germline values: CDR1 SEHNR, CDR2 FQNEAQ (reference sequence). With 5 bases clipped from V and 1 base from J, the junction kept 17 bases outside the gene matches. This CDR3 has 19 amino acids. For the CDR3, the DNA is TGTGCCAGCAGCAACCGTGGGATGAGACAGGGACAGGGCACAGATACGCAGTATTTT. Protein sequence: CASSNRGMRQGQGTDTQYF. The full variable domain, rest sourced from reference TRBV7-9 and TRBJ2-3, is DTGVSQNPRHKITKRGQNVTFRCDPISEHNRLYWYRQTLGQGPEFLTYFQNEAQLEKSRLLSDRFSAERPKGSFSTLEIQRTEQGDSAMYLCASSNRGMRQGQGTDTQYFGPGTRLTVL.

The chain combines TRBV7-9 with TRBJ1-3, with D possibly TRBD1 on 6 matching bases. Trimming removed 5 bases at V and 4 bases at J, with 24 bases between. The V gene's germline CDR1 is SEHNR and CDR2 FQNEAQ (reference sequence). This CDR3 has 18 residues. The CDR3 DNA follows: TGTGCCAGCAGCCACAACTACTTCGACAGGACGGACGGAAACACCATATATTTT. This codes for CASSHNYFDRTDGNTIYF.

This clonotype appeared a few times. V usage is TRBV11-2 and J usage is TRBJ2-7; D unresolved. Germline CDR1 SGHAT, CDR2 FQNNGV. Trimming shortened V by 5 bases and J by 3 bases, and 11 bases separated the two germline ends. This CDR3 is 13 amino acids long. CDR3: CASSPPLIYEQYF. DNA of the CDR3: TGTGCCAGCAGCCCCCCCCTCATCTACGAGCAGTACTTC.

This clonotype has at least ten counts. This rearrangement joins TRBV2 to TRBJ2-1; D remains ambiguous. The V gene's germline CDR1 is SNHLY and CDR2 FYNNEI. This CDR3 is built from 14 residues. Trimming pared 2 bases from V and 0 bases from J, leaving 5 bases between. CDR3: CASSEPSSYNEQFF. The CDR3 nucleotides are TGTGCCAGCAGTGAACCGAGCTCCTACAATGAGCAGTTCTTC.

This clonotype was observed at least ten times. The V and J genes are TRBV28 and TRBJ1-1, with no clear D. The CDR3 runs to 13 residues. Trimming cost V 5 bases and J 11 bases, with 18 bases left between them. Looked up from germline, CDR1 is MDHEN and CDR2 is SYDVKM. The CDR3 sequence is CASSPRAPGKAFF. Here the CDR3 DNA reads TGTGCCAGCAGTCCTAGGGCCCCGGGAAAGGCTTTCTTT.

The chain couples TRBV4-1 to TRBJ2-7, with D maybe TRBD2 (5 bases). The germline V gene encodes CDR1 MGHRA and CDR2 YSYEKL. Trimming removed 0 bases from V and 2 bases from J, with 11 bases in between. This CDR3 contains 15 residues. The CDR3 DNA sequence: TGCGCCAGCAGCCAAGAGGCAGCGGCTACCTACGAGCAGTACTTC. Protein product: CASSQEAAATYEQYF.

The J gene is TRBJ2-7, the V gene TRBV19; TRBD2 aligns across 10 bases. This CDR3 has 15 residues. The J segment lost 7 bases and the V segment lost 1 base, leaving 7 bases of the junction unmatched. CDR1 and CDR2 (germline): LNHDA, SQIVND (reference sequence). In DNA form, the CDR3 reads TGTGCCAGTAGTATAGCCGGGACTAGCGCGACTGAGCAGTACTTC. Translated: CASSIAGTSATEQYF.

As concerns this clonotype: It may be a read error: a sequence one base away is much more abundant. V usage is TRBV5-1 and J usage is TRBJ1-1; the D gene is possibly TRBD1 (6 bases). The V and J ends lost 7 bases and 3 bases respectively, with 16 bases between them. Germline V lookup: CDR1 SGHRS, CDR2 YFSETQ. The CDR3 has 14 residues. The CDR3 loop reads CASSGGGGYTEAFF. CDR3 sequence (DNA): TGCGCCAGCTCGGGAGGGGGGGGTTACACTGAAGCTTTCTTT. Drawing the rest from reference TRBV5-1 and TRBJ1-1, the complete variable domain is KAGVTQTPRYLIKTRGQQVTLSCSPISGHRSVSWYQQTPGQGLQFLFEYFSETQRNKGNFPGRFSGRQFSNSRSEMNVSTLELGDSALYLCASSGGGGYTEAFFGQGTRLTVV.

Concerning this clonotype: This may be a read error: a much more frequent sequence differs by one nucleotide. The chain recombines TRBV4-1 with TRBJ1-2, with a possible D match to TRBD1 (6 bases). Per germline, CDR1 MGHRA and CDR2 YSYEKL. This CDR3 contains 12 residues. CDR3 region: CASSQERGGCTF. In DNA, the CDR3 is TGCGCCAGCAGCCAAGAGAGGGGGGGCTGCACCTTC.

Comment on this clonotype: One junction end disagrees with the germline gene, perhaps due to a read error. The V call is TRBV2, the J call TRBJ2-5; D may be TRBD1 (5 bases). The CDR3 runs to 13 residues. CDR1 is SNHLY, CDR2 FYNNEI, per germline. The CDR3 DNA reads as TGTGCCAGCATACGACAGATCCAAGGGACCCAGTACTTC. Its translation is CASIRQIQGTQYF.

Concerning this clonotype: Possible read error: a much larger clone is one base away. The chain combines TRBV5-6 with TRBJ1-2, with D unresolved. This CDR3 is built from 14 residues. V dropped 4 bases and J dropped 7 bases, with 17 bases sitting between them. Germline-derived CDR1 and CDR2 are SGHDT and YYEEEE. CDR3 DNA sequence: TGTGCCAGCAGCGAAAAAGGGCCAGCCGCTGGCTACACCTTC. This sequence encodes CASSEKGPAAGYTF.

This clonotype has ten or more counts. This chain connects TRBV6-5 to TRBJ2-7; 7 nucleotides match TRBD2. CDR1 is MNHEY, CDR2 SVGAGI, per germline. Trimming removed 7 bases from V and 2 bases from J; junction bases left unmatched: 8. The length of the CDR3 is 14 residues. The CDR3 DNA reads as TGTGCCAGCACCTGGGGGGAGGGCCCCTACGAGCAGTACTTC. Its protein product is CASTWGEGPYEQYF.

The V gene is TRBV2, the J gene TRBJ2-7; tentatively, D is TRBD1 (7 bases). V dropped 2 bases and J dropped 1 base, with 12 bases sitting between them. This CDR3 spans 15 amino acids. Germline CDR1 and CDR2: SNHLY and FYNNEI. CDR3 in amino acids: CASSEFPGGSYEQYF. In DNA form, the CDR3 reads TGTGCCAGCAGTGAATTTCCAGGGGGGTCCTACGAGCAGTACTTC.

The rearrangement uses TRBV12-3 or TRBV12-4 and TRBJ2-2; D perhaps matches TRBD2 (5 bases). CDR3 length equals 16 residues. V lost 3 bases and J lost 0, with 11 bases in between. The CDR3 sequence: CASSFMAGPNTGELFF. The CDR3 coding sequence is TGTGCCAGCAGTTTTATGGCGGGTCCGAACACCGGGGAGCTGTTTTTT.

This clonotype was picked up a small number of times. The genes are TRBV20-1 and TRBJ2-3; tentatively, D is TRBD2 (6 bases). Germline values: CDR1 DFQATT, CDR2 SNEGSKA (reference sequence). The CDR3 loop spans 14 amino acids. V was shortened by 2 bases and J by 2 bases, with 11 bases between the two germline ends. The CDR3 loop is CSARYSGSTDTQYF. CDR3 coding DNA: TGCAGTGCTAGATATAGCGGTTCCACAGATACGCAGTATTTT.

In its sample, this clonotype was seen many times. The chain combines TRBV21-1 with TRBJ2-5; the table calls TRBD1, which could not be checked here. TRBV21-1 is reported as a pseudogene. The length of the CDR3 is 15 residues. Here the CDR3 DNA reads TGTGCCAGCAGCAAACTGGGGCAGTGGGGAGAGACCCAGTACTTC. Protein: CASSKLGQWGETQYF.

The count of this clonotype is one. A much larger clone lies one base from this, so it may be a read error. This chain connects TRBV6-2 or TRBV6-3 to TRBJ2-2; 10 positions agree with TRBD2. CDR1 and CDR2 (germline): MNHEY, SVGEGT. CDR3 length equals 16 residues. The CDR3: CARSWGTSANTGELFF. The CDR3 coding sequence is TGTGCCCGCAGTTGGGGGACTAGCGCGAACACCGGGGAGCTGTTTTTT.

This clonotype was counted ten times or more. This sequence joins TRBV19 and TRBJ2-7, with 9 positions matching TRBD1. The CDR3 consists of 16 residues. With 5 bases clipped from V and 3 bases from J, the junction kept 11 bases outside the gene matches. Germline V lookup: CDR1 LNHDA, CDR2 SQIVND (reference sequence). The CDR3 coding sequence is TGTGCCAGTAGTTTCTCCCGGGACAGGGACTTCTACGAGCAGTACTTC. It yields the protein CASSFSRDRDFYEQYF.